The text below deals with one T cell receptor (beta chain). Possible read error: a much larger clone is one base away. The CDR3 runs 16 residues. Germline-derived CDR1 and CDR2 are SGHTA and FQGNSA. Primers used in a second PCR of roughly 7 to 12 cycles were a sample-barcoded 5' primer and a J-beta primer mix. TCRdb recomputed calls from the 5' RACE reads with MiXCR, one row per CDR3 protein. The table records 550,000 to 650,000 distinct CDR3 sequences, around 31% of them present only once. These data originate in a study of blood T cells in healthy people across ages. The sequenced sample was blood. This TCR was recovered from an elderly woman in good health. The chain recombines TRBV7-2 with TRBJ2-1; D perhaps matches TRBD1 (6 bases). With the DNA end fitting TRBJ2-7 better, the J assignment may be wrong. The chain's CDR3 is CASSPKGVSSYNEQYF. Here the CDR3 DNA reads TGTGCCAGCAGCCCGAAGGGGGTAAGCTCCTACAATGAGCAGTACTTC.